This TCR beta chain was sequenced during a study of T-cell reconstitution after alpha-beta-depleted transplantation in children. The study's findings and limits: As was reported, about two months after transplant, alpha-beta T cells came from several hundred expanded graft clones. Most T-cell counts and diversity one year after the transplant came from T cells that were newly produced. From surviving recipient T cells and thymic progenitors came the high day-60 TCRbeta diversity observed in some patients.

It was with unique molecular identifiers that the TCRbeta library was prepared. TCRdb re-called the PCR reads through MiXCR, storing one row per CDR3 protein. The sample consists of 500,000 to 650,000 distinct CDR3 sequences, over 10% of them appearing once. This clonotype showed up many times. The antigen is unknown. The junction departs from the called germline gene at one end, perhaps through a read error. There are 15 residues in the CDR3. Germline-derived CDR1 and CDR2 are SQVTM and ANQGSEA. Sequencing used PBMCs, mostly from graft donor cells, obtained 360 days after TCRalphabeta/CD19-depleted stem cell transplant. This receptor was taken from a male patient younger than 18 who had a stem cell transplant for acute myeloid leukemia, so the T cells may come from the graft donor. This sequence joins TRBV29-1 and TRBJ2-7, with 9 bases lining up with TRBD1. This CDR3 is CNVARSTGGTYEQYF. DNA for the CDR3: TGCAACGTTGCTCGCAGCACAGGGGGCACTTACGAGCAGTACTTC.